This TCR beta chain was retrieved from a study of neurological immune-mediated disorders. Comments on this clonotype: Its antigen is as yet unknown. Since a much larger clone is just one base distant, this may be a read error.

Study-wide points: HTLV-1-associated myelopathy led in TCR clonal expansion, while multiple sclerosis ranked lowest, below healthy controls.

It was by 5'RACE with 10-nucleotide random UMIs that the cDNA was made. TCRdb re-analysed the 5' RACE reads in MiXCR, keeping a single row per CDR3 protein. The sample lists 120,000 or so distinct CDR3 sequences; around 3% were seen once. The CDR3 has 12 amino acids. Germline assignment: CDR1 SGHRS and CDR2 YFSETQ. Sequences were obtained from PBMCs. The gene calls are TRBV5-1 and TRBJ2-5; no clear D. This TCR came from a woman aged 25 to 39 with multiple sclerosis. DNA of the CDR3: TGCGCCAGCAGCGCAGTGGCCGAGACCAAGTACTTC. This codes for CASSAVAETKYF. The variable domain in full, with the rest retrieved from reference TRBV5-1 and TRBJ2-5, is KAGVTQTPRYLIKTRGQQVTLSCSPISGHRSVSWYQQTPGQGLQFLFEYFSETQRNKGNFPGRFSGRQFSNSRSEMNVSTLELGDSALYLCASSAVAETKYFGPGTRLLVL.